The entry below describes one TCR beta chain. Its antigen is still unknown. TCRdb re-called the reads through MiXCR, storing one row per CDR3 protein. This table has roughly 500,000 distinct CDR3 sequences, about 15% appearing once. These data come from a study of T cell repertoires in cytomegalovirus infection. Study overall: Matching HLA type and CMV infection were both indicated by public TCR beta signatures. The study's findings and limits: HLA-C-restricted CMV-specific TCR beta clonotypes were dominant in the ex vivo response.

Germline lookup yields CDR1 SGDLS and CDR2 YYNGEE. This CDR3 contains 19 residues. V was clipped by 2 bases and J by 0 bases; unmatched bases: 9. Sequenced input: CD8+ T cells from PBMCs. The gene calls are TRBV9 and TRBJ2-6, with 9 bases lining up with TRBD2. The sequence derives from a human donor in good health (CMV status not recorded). Some clones in this sample may be carry-over from other donors' samples. CDR3 in amino acids: CASSVGKATSGSGANVLTF. In DNA, the CDR3 is TGTGCCAGCAGCGTCGGTAAAGCGACTAGCGGCTCTGGGGCCAACGTCCTGACTTTC.